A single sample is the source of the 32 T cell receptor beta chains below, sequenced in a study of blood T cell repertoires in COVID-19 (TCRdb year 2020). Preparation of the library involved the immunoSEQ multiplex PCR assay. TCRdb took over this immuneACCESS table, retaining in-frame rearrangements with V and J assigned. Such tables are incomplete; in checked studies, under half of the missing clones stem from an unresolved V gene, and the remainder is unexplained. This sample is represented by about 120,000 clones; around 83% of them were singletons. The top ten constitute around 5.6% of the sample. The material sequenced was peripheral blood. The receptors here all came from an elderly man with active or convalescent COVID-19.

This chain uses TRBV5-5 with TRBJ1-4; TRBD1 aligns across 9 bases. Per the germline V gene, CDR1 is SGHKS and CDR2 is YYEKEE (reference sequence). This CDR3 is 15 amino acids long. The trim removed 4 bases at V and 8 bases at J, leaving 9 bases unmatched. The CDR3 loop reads CASSGVGQGGEKLFF. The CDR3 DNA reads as TGTGCCAGCAGCGGGGTGGGACAGGGAGGAGAAAAACTGTTTTTT.

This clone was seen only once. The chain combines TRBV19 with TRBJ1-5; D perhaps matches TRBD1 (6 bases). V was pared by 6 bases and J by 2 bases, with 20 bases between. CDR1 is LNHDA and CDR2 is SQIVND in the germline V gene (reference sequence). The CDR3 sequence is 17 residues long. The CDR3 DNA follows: TGTGCCAGTAGACCTGGGGGGGGCGGTCAGGGCAATCAGCCCCAGCATTTT. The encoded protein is CASRPGGGGQGNQPQHF.

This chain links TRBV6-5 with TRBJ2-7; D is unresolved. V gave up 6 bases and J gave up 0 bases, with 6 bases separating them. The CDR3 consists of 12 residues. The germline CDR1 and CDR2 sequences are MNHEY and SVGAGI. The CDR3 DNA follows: TGTGCCAGCAGGGAGACCTCCTACGAGCAGTACTTC. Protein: CASRETSYEQYF.

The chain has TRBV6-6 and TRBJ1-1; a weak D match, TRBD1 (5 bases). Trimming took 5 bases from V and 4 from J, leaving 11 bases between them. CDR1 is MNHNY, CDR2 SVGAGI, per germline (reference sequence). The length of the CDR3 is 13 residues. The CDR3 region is CASSRGQGTEAFF. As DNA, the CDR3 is TGTGCCAGCAGTCGAGGGCAGGGCACTGAAGCTTTCTTT.

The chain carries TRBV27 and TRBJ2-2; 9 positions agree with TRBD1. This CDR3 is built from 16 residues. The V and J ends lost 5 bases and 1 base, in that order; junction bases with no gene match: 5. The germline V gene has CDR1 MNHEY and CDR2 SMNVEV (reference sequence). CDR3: CASSPGTGWNTGELFF. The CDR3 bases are TGTGCCAGCAGTCCCGGGACAGGGTGGAACACCGGGGAGCTGTTTTTT.

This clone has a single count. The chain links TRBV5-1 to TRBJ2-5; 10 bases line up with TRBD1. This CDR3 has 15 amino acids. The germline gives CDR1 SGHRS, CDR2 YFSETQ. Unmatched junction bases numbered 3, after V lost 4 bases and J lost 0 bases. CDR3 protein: CASSPDRGYQETQYF. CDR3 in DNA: TGCGCCAGCAGCCCGGACAGGGGGTACCAAGAGACCCAGTACTTC.

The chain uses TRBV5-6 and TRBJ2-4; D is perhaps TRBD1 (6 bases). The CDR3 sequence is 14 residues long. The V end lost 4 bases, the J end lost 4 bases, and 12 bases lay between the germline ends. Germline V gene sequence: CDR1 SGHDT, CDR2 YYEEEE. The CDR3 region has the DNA TGTGCCAGCAGCAAACCGGGACAAAAAAACATTCAGTACTTC. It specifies CASSKPGQKNIQYF.

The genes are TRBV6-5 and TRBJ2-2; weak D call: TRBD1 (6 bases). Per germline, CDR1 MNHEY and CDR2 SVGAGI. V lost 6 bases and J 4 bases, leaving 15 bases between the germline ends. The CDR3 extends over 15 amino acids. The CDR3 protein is CASSRQGHSTGELFF. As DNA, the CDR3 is TGTGCCAGCAGCCGTCAGGGACATTCCACCGGGGAGCTGTTTTTT.

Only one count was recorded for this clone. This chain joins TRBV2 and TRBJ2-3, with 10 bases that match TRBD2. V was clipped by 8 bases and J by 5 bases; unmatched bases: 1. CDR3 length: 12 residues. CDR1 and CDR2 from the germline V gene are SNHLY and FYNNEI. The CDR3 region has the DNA TGTGCCAGCTCTAGCGGGGGAGATACGCAGTATTTT. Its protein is CASSSGGDTQYF.

The CDR3 DNA reads as TGTGCCAGCAGCGACCCCGGGACTAGCGGGGGGCCAGGTCCCTACGAGCAGTACTTC. It yields the protein CASSDPGTSGGPGPYEQYF. The gene calls are TRBV7-6 and TRBJ2-7; TRBD2 matches at 15 bases. The junction had 13 bases not matched to a gene; V was cut back by 5 bases and J by 2 bases. CDR1 is SGHVS, CDR2 FNYEAQ, per germline. There are 19 residues in the CDR3.

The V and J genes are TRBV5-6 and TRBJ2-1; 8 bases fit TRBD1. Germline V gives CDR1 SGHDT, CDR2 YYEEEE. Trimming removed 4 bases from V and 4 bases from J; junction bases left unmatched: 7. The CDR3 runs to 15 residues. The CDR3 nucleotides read TGTGCCAGCAGCAAAAGGACAGGGTGGTACAATGAGCAGTTCTTC. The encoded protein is CASSKRTGWYNEQFF. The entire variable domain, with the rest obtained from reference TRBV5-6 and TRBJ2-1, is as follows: DAGVTQSPTHLIKTRGQQVTLRCSPKSGHDTVSWYQQALGQGPQFIFQYYEEEERQRGNFPDRFSGHQFPNYSSELNVNALLLGDSALYLCASSKRTGWYNEQFFGPGTRLTVL.

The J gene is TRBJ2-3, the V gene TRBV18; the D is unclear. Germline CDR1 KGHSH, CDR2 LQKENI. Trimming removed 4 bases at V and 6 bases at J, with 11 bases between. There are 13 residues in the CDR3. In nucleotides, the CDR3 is TGTGCCAGCTCACGACTCCTGGCCGATACGCAGTATTTT. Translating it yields CASSRLLADTQYF.

The CDR3: CASSPTSGSPDTQYF. The CDR3 DNA reads TGTGCCAGCAGTCCGACTAGCGGAAGCCCAGATACGCAGTATTTT. This chain uses TRBV6-5 with TRBJ2-3; 9 bases agree with TRBD2. J was trimmed by 4 bases and V by 5 bases; bases with no gene match: 7. Germline assignment: CDR1 MNHEY and CDR2 SVGAGI. This CDR3 has 15 amino acids.

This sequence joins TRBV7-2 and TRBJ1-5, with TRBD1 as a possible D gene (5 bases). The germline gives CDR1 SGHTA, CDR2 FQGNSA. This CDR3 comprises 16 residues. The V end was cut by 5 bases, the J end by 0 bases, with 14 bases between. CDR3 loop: CASSPPTAYSNQPQHF. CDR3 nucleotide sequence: TGTGCCAGCAGCCCCCCGACAGCTTATAGCAATCAGCCCCAGCATTTT.

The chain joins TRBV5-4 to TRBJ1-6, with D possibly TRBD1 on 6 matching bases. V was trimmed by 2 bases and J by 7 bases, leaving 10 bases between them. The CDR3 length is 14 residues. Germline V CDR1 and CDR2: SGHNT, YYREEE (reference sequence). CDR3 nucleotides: TGTGCCAGCAGCTTAAAGACAGGAAATTCACCCCTCCACTTT. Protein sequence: CASSLKTGNSPLHF.

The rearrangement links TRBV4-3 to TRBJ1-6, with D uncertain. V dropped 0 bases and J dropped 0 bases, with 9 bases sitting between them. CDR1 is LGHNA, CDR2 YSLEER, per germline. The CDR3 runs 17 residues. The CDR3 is CASSQEAGSSYNSPLHF. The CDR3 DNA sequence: TGCGCCAGCAGCCAAGAGGCGGGGAGCTCCTATAATTCACCCCTCCACTTT.

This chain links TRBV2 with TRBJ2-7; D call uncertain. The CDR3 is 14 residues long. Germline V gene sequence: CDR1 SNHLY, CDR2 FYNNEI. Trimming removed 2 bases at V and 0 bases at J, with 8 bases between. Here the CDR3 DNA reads TGTGCCAGCAGTGAACAGGTCAGCTCCTACGAGCAGTACTTC. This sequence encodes CASSEQVSSYEQYF. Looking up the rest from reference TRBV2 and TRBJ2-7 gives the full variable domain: EPEVTQTPSHQVTQMGQEVILRCVPISNHLYFYWYRQILGQKVEFLVSFYNNEISEKSEIFDDQFSVERPDGSNFTLKIRSTKLEDSAMYFCASSEQVSSYEQYFGPGTRLTVT.

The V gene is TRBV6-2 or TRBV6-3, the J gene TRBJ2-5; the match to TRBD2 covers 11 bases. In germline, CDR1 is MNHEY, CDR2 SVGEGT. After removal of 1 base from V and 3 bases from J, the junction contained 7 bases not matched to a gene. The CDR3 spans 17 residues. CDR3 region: CASSYLASGGTEETQYF. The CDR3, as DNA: TGTGCCAGCAGTTACTTGGCTAGCGGGGGGACGGAAGAGACCCAGTACTTC.

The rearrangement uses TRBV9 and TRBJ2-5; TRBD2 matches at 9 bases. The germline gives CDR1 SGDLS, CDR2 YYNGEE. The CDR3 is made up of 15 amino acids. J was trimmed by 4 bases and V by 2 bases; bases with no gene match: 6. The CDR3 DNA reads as TGTGCCAGCAGCGTCGCGGGGGGGCTGGGAGAGACCCAGTACTTC. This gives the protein CASSVAGGLGETQYF.

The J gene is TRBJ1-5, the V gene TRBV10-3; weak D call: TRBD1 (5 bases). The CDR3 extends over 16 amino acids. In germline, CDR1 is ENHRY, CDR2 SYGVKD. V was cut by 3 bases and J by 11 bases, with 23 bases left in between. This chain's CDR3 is CAISDRARGTGVAQHF. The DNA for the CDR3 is TGTGCCATCAGTGATAGAGCAAGGGGTACGGGCGTGGCCCAGCATTTT.

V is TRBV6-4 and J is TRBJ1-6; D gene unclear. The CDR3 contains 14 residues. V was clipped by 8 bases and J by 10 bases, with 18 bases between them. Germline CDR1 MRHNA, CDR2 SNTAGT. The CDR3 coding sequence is TGTGCCAGCCGGAGGACGGAAAGTCAATCACCCCTCCACTTT. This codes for CASRRTESQSPLHF.

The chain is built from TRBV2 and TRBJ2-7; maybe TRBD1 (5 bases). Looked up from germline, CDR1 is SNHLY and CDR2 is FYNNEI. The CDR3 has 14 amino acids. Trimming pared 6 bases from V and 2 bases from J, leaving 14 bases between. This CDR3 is CASRLKGNPYEQYF. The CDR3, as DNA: TGTGCCAGCAGACTCAAGGGGAACCCCTACGAGCAGTACTTC. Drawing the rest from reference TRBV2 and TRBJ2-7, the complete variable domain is EPEVTQTPSHQVTQMGQEVILRCVPISNHLYFYWYRQILGQKVEFLVSFYNNEISEKSEIFDDQFSVERPDGSNFTLKIRSTKLEDSAMYFCASRLKGNPYEQYFGPGTRLTVT.

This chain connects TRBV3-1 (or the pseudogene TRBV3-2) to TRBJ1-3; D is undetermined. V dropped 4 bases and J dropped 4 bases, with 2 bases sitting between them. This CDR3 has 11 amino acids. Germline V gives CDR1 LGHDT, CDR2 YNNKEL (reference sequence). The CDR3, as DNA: TGTGCCAGCAGCCCAGGAAACACCATATATTTT. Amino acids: CASSPGNTIYF.

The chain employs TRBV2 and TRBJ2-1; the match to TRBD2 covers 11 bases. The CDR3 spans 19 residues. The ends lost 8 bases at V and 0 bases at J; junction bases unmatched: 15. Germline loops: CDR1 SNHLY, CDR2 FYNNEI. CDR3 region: CASPEGLAGGPSSYNEQFF. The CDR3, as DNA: TGTGCCAGCCCCGAGGGGCTAGCGGGGGGTCCGAGCTCCTACAATGAGCAGTTCTTC.

CDR3 sequence: CATSRGGTVNTEAFF. DNA of the CDR3: TGTGCCACCAGCAGGGGGGGGACGGTGAACACTGAAGCTTTCTTT. The gene calls are TRBV15 and TRBJ1-1; D is possibly TRBD1 (5 bases). The germline V gene encodes CDR1 LNHNV and CDR2 YYDKDF (reference sequence). V was cut by 3 bases and J by 0 bases, with 11 bases left in between. The CDR3 has 15 residues.

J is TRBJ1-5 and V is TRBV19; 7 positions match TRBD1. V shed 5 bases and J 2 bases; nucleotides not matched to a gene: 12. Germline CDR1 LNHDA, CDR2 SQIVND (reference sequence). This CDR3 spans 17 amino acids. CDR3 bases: TGTGCCAGTAGTTTACCACCACAGGGGTTGGGCAATCAGCCCCAGCATTTT. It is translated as CASSLPPQGLGNQPQHF.

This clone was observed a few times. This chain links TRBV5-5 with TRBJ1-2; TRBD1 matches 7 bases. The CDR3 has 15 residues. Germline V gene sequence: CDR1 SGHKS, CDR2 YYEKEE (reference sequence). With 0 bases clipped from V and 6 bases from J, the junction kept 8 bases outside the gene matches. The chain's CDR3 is CASSLGPGTADGYTF. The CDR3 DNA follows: TGTGCCAGCAGCTTGGGGCCCGGGACAGCGGATGGCTACACCTTC. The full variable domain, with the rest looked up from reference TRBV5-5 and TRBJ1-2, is DAGVTQSPTHLIKTRGQQVTLRCSPISGHKSVSWYQQVLGQGPQFIFQYYEKEERGRGNFPDRFSARQFPNYSSELNVNALLLGDSALYLCASSLGPGTADGYTFGSGTRLTVV.

CDR3 nucleotide sequence: TGTGCCAGTAGTAAAGGTAGCGGGGGGACCGGTGAGCAGTTCTTC. Its protein product is CASSKGSGGTGEQFF. This chain links TRBV19 with TRBJ2-1; 10 nucleotides agree with TRBD2. Germline-derived CDR1 and CDR2 are LNHDA and SQIVND (reference sequence). This CDR3 is 15 amino acids long. V trimming: 4 bases; J trimming: 9 bases; junction bases outside the gene matches: 9.

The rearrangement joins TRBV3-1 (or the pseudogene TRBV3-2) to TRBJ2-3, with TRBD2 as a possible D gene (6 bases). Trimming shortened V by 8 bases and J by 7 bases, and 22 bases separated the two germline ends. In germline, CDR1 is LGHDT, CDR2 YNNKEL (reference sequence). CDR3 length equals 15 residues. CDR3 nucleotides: TGTGCCAGCGGCTGGTCCTCCCGCGGGGACCATACGCAGTATTTT. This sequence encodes CASGWSSRGDHTQYF.

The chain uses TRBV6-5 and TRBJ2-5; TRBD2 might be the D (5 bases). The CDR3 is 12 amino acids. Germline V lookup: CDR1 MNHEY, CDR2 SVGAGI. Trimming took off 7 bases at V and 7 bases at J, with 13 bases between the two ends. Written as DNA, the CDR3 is TGTGCCAGCAACGGGCTAGCCGGGACCCAGTACTTC. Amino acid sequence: CASNGLAGTQYF.

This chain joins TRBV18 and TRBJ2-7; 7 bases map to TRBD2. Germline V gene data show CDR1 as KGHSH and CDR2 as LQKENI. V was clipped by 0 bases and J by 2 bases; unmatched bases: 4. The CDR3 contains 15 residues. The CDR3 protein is CASSPPTSVPYEQYF. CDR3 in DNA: TGTGCCAGCTCACCACCAACTAGCGTCCCCTACGAGCAGTACTTC.

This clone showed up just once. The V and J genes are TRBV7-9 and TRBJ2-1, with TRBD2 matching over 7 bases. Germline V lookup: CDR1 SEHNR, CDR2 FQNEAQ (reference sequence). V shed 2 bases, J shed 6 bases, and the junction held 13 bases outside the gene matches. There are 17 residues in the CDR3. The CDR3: CASSLPPRLAVFNEQFF. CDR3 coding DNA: TGTGCCAGCAGCTTACCCCCCCGCCTAGCGGTTTTCAATGAGCAGTTCTTC.